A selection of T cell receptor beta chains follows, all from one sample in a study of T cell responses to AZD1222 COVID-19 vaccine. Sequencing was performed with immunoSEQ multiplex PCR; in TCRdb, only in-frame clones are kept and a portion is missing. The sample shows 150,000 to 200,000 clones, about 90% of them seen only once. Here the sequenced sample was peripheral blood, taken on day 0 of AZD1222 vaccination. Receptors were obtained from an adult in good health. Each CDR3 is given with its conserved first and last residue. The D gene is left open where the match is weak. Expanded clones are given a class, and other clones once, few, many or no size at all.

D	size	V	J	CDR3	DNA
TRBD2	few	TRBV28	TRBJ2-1	CASSPWGLAGTNEQFF	TGTGCCAGCAGTCCCTGGGGACTAGCGGGAACGAATGAGCAGTTCTTC
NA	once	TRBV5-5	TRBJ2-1	CASSLWENSYNEQFF	TGTGCCAGCAGCTTGTGGGAGAACTCCTACAATGAGCAGTTCTTC
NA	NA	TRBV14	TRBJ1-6	CASSRTANSPLHF	TGTGCCAGCAGCCGGACAGCTAATTCACCCCTCCACTTT
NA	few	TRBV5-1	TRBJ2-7	CASSSSGSSYEQYF	TGCGCCAGCAGCTCCTCTGGGTCTTCCTACGAGCAGTACTTC
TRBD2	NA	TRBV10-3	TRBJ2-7	CAISESGRGVSYEQYF	TGTGCCATCAGTGAGTCTGGGCGGGGGGTCTCCTACGAGCAGTACTTC
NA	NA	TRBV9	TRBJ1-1	CASSEQAGTEAFF	TGTGCCAGCAGCGAGCAAGCGGGCACTGAAGCTTTCTTT
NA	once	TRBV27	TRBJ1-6	CASTRQADNSPLHF	TGTGCCAGCACTCGACAGGCCGATAATTCACCCCTCCACTTT
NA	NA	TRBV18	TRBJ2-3	CASSPPGSRVTDTQYF	TGTGCCAGCTCACCACCGGGATCCAGGGTCACAGATACGCAGTATTTT
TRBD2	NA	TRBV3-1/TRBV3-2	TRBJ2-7	CASSQGAGVGYEQYF	TGTGCCAGCAGTCAAGGAGCGGGAGTGGGCTACGAGCAGTACTTC
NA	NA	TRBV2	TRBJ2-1	CASRRTQQIYNEQFF	TGTGCCAGCAGGAGGACACAACAAATCTACAATGAGCAGTTCTTC
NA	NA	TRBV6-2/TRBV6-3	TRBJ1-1	CASSYPSTGIRDTEAFF	TGTGCCAGCAGTTACCCTTCGACAGGTATCCGGGACACTGAAGCTTTCTTT
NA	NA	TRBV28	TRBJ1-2	CASLFSGLTYGYTF	TGTGCCAGCCTTTTTTCGGGACTGACCTATGGCTACACCTTC
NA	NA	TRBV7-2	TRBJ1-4	CASSLFNEKLFF	TGTGCCAGCAGCTTATTTAATGAAAAACTGTTTTTT
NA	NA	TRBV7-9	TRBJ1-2	CASSETGSPGYTF	TGTGCCAGCAGCGAAACAGGGTCACCTGGCTACACCTTC
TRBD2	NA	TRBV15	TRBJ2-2	CATSPRLAGVTGELFF	TGTGCCACCAGCCCTCGACTAGCGGGAGTTACCGGGGAGCTGTTTTTT
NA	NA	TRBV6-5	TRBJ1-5	CASSYSPGGNQPQHF	TGTGCCAGCAGTTACTCTCCAGGCGGGAATCAGCCCCAGCATTTT
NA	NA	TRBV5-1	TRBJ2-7	CASSFGTPASYEQYF	TGCGCCAGCAGCTTCGGGACCCCAGCCTCCTACGAGCAGTACTTC
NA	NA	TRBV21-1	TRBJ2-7	CASSKNSSRDRVYEQYF	TGTGCCAGCAGCAAAAACTCCTCCCGGGACAGGGTTTACGAGCAGTACTTC
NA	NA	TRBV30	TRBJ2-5	CAWNPQPGYQETQYF	TGTGCCTGGAATCCGCAACCGGGATACCAAGAGACCCAGTACTTC
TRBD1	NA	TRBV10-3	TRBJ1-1	CATSRGTGVVNTEAFF	TGTGCCACCAGTAGGGGGACAGGGGTCGTGAACACTGAAGCTTTCTTT
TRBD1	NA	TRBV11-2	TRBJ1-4	CASSLGTDNEKLFF	TGTGCCAGCAGCCTCGGGACAGATAATGAAAAACTGTTTTTT
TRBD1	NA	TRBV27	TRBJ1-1	CASKGGNTEAFF	TGTGCCAGCAAAGGGGGCAACACTGAAGCTTTCTTT
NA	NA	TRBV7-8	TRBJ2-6	CASSLALGPSFPGANVLTF	TGTGCCAGCAGCTTAGCGCTGGGACCTTCGTTCCCTGGGGCCAACGTCCTGACTTTC
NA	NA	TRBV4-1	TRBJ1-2	CASSQVGLYGYTF	TGCGCCAGCAGCCAAGTAGGGCTCTATGGCTACACCTTC
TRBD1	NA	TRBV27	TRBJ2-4	CASSSLLDRAKNIQYF	TGTGCCAGCAGTTCCCTACTCGACAGGGCGAAAAACATTCAGTACTTC
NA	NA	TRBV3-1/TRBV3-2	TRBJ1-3	CASSLTTGFGNTIYF	TGTGCCAGCAGCCTTACTACGGGGTTTGGAAACACCATATATTTT
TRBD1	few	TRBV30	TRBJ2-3	CAWGTGYGTDTQYF	TGTGCCTGGGGGACAGGGTACGGAACAGATACGCAGTATTTT
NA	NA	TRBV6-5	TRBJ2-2	CASSSHRLSTGELFF	TGTGCCAGCAGTTCGCACAGGTTGTCAACCGGGGAGCTGTTTTTT
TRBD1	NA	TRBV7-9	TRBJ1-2	CASSAQGARGYTF	TGTGCCAGCAGCGCACAGGGGGCTCGCGGCTACACCTTC
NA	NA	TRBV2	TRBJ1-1	CASYYGGARNTEAFF	TGTGCCAGCTACTATGGGGGGGCGAGGAACACTGAAGCTTTCTTT
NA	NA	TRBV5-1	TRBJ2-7	CASSSGVGDGGEQYF	TGCGCCAGCAGCTCCGGGGTAGGGGACGGGGGCGAGCAGTACTTC
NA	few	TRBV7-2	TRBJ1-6	CASSLEWSSYNSPLHF	TGTGCCAGCAGCTTAGAGTGGAGCTCCTATAATTCACCCCTCCACTTT
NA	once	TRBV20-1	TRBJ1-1	CSAGKGSEAFF	TGCAGTGCTGGGAAGGGATCTGAAGCTTTCTTT
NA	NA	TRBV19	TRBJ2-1	CASSRGSTYNEQFF	TGTGCCAGTAGTAGGGGTTCAACCTACAATGAGCAGTTCTTC
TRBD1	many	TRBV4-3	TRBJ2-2	CASSQAMGQGAGELFF	TGCGCCAGCAGCCAAGCGATGGGACAGGGAGCCGGGGAGCTGTTTTTT
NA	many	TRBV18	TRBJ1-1	CASSPQTADTEAFF	TGTGCCAGCTCCCCGCAGACAGCGGACACTGAAGCTTTCTTT
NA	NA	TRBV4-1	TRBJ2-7	CASSQAEGTGWVGPAEQYF	TGCGCCAGCAGCCAAGCTGAAGGGACTGGGTGGGTCGGACCTGCCGAGCAGTACTTC
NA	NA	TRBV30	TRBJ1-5	CAWSEDSNQPQHF	TGTGCCTGGAGTGAGGATAGCAATCAGCCCCAGCATTTT
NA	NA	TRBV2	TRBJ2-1	CASRDTGDPGHEQFF	TGTGCCAGCAGGGATACCGGGGACCCGGGGCATGAGCAGTTCTTC
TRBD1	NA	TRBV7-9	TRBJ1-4	CASSLDRGREKLFF	TGTGCCAGCAGCTTGGACAGGGGGCGTGAAAAACTGTTTTTT
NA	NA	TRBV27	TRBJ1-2	CASSLNALNYGYTF	TGTGCCAGCAGTTTAAATGCACTGAACTATGGCTACACCTTC
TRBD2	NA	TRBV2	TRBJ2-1	CASSGLALSSYNEQFF	TGTGCCAGCAGCGGACTAGCACTGAGCTCCTACAATGAGCAGTTCTTC
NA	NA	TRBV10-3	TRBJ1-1	CAISESVGNTEAFF	TGTGCCATCAGTGAGTCTGTGGGGAACACTGAAGCTTTCTTT
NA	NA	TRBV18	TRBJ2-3	CASSPVSTDTQYF	TGTGCCAGCTCACCAGTTAGCACAGATACGCAGTATTTT
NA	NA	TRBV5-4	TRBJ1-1	CASSYGRNTEAFF	TGTGCCAGCAGCTATGGACGGAACACTGAAGCTTTCTTT
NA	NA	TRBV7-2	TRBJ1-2	CASSLLVQGFGYTF	TGTGCCAGCAGCTTATTGGTTCAGGGTTTTGGCTACACCTTC
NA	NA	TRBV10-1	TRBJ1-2	CASRQGRANYGYTF	TGCGCCAGCAGGCAGGGGCGAGCTAACTATGGCTACACCTTC
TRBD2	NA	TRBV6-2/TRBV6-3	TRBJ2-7	CASSSPLTSGYEQYF	TGTGCCAGCAGTTCCCCCCTGACTAGCGGCTACGAGCAGTACTTC
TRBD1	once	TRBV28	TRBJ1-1	CASSPQGALNTEAFF	TGTGCCAGCAGTCCTCAGGGGGCGTTAAACACTGAAGCTTTCTTT
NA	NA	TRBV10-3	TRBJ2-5	CAISVGETQYF	TGTGCCATCAGTGTGGGAGAGACCCAGTACTTC
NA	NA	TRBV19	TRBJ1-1	CASSSWTANTEAFF	TGTGCCAGTAGTTCCTGGACGGCGAACACTGAAGCTTTCTTT
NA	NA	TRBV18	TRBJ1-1	CASSPRQNDEAFF	TGTGCCAGCTCACCACGGCAAAATGATGAAGCTTTCTTT
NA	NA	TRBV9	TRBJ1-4	CASSASGNSNEKLFF	TGTGCCAGCAGCGCGTCAGGAAACTCGAATGAAAAACTGTTTTTT